This T cell receptor (beta chain) was sequenced during a study of regulatory T cells in long-lasting Graves disease. Germline loops: CDR1 KGHSH, CDR2 LQKENI. Germline trimming cut 2 bases from V and 1 base from J; bases unmatched to any gene: 2. The CDR3 runs to 15 residues. This clonotype has ten or more counts. The authors built TCR beta libraries using iRepertoire HTBI primers and Arm-PCR of CDR3 regions. TCRdb reanalysed the multiplex PCR reads using MiXCR and keeps one entry per CDR3 protein. The data contain fewer than 550,000 distinct CDR3 sequences, about 17% of them seen just once; the ten biggest clones take up about 25%. Time point reported: newly diagnosed GD, antithyroid drugs for less than 3 months. From RNA extracted from PBMCs, the TCR library was made. The data were also submitted as part of a second study, on T cells in Graves' hyperthyroidism and ophthalmopathy. That work contributes: No ophthalmopathy progression within 18 months constituted stable Graves' hyperthyroidism.

This sequence joins TRBV18 and TRBJ2-1, with TRBD2 matching over 7 bases. Sequenced here: peripheral blood mononuclear cells (PBMCs), sampled at new diagnosis, from a patient treated with antithyroid drugs. This TCR derives from a woman aged 18-29 years with Graves disease. The CDR3 sequence: CASSPSGGSYNEQFF. The CDR3 bases are TGTGCCAGCTCACCATCGGGAGGTTCCTACAATGAGCAGTTCTTC.